This entry is about one T cell receptor (beta chain). No cognate antigen has been identified for it. One base away there is no much larger clone; base qualities are not given. Trimming takes 7 bases from V and 2 bases from J, and the germline ends sit 6 bases apart. The CDR3 runs 11 amino acids, cysteine and phenylalanine included. Only the CDR3 region is kept as DNA, spanning 33 bases read in frame from base 1. The CDR1 and CDR2 encoded by the germline V gene are SNHLY and FYNNEI. High-throughput TCR beta sequencing profiled peripheral blood CD8+ and CD4+ T cells from healthy donors, Susac syndrome patients and multiple sclerosis patients. Healthy donors were included as age- and sex-matched controls. Bulk CD8+ and CD4+ T cells were purified by magnetic negative isolation, while CD8+ TEMRA cells were enriched using FACS. Blood was drawn into EDTA tubes, processed within 24 hours, and PBMCs were isolated by density gradient centrifugation. PBMCs intended for TCR sequencing were frozen in liquid nitrogen and were later thawed in a 37 degrees C water bath. A purity of at least 90% was achieved for sorted or isolated CD4+, CD8+ and CD8+ TEMRA cells.

This sample is part of a study of CD8 T cells in Susac syndrome (dated by TCRdb to between 2018 and 2020). Context from the whole study: Repertoire sequencing was used to test whether CD8+ T cell activation and differentiation in Susac syndrome was antigen driven.

RNA was extracted using the RNeasy kit, and about 0.5 to 1 ug of the RNA was reverse transcribed with random hexamers. The immunoSEQ multiplex PCR assay, covering 54 Vbeta and 13 Jbeta segments, was used to amplify TCR beta CDR3 regions. Bias from PCR amplification was corrected by using a synthetic template baseline for primer optimization and for computational correction. Per the original workflow: Reads were annotated to V, D and J genes according to IMGT and were analyzed with immunoSEQ Analyzer, with only productive sequences retained. Clonality was calculated as one minus the Shannon entropy normalized by log2 of the number of productive unique sequences. Public and private clones were assessed among the 100 most prevalent clones of each patient and control. Clones were defined as Susac-specific when absent from the healthy and MS cohorts, from fewer than 1,300 published viral clones and from other ImmuneACCESS disease sequences. TCRdb applied fastp at Q25 and MiXCR to the public reads, then kept only in-frame beta chains. Each entry merges the rows of one CDR3 protein and shows their most common DNA and genes. The V and J calls were not made by the authors but by TCRdb's processing. The sample profile shows 150,000 to 200,000 distinct CDR3 sequences; 90% to 95% of them were found once. 0.13% of the sample comes from the top ten.

Overall results and qualifications from the work: The number of individuals in the TCR sequencing and HLA analysis was recognized as being relatively small.

The source material was CD4+ T cells from PBMCs. This chain joins TRBV2 to TRBJ2-7, with the D segment identity uncertain. The TCR originated in a human donor in good health. For the CDR3, the sequence is CASTWTYEQYF. The nucleotides read TGTGCCAGCACCTGGACCTACGAGCAGTACTTC.